The 25 T cell receptor beta chains below all came from one sample that was sequenced in a study of HIV-infected patients and healthy controls. cDNA was made from about 480 ng RNA using alpha and beta constant primers. Using multiplexing indices, alpha and beta chain libraries were generated apart by chain-specific third strand synthesis. From the 5' RACE reads, TCRdb called clonotypes with MiXCR, one entry per CDR3 protein. This table has thousands of distinct CDR3 sequences, around 7% appearing once. Roughly three months, about 14 weeks, into antiretroviral therapy, follow-up blood was collected. The repertoire came from unfractionated whole blood and reflected all unsorted peripheral T cells. This specimen was blood, taken during antiretroviral therapy. These receptor sequences come from an adult with HIV infection.

In its sample, this clonotype ranks as medium-sized. This sequence joins TRBV6-6 and TRBJ2-7; 7 bases are a match to TRBD2. With 4 bases clipped from V and 2 bases from J, the junction kept 5 bases outside the gene matches. The CDR3 runs to 14 residues. Germline CDR1 reads MNHNY; CDR2 reads SVGAGI (reference sequence). CDR3 amino acids: CASSSASGPYEQYF. DNA for the CDR3: TGTGCCAGCAGTTCAGCTAGCGGCCCCTACGAGCAGTACTTC.

By proportion, this clonotype is medium-sized. The chain carries TRBV29-1 and TRBJ2-5, with 8 bases matching TRBD2. Trimming at V came to 4 bases and at J to 5 bases, leaving 9 bases not matched to a gene. The CDR3 is made up of 14 amino acids. The germline gives CDR1 SQVTM, CDR2 ANQGSEA. The CDR3, as DNA: TGCAGCGTTGCGGGGGGGGTATATGAGGAGACCCAGTACTTC. Residues: CSVAGGVYEETQYF.

This clonotype is labeled medium-sized. The J gene is TRBJ1-5, the V gene TRBV19; 7 bases agree with TRBD1. V trimming: 7 bases; J trimming: 0 bases; junction bases outside the gene matches: 12. Germline-derived CDR1 and CDR2 are LNHDA and SQIVND (reference sequence). The CDR3 is made up of 17 amino acids. This CDR3 is CASTPSNRGYSNQPQHF. The CDR3 nucleotides are TGTGCCAGTACCCCGAGTAACAGGGGATATAGCAATCAGCCCCAGCATTTT.

By share of the sample, this clonotype is medium-sized. This chain uses TRBV4-1 with TRBJ1-1, with a tentative D call TRBD1 (5 bases). Trimming cost V 1 base and J 4 bases, with 13 bases left between them. Per germline, CDR1 MGHRA and CDR2 YSYEKL. The CDR3 loop spans 15 amino acids. The CDR3 protein is CASSQGPVGGTEAFF. CDR3 in DNA: TGCGCCAGCAGCCAAGGTCCAGTCGGGGGCACTGAAGCTTTCTTT.

By its share, this clonotype is medium-sized. The chain uses TRBV5-6 and TRBJ2-5; 7 bases match TRBD1. Germline V gene lookup returns CDR1 SGHDT and CDR2 YYEEEE. Trimming removed 4 bases from V and 5 bases from J; junction bases left unmatched: 8. CDR3 size: 14 residues. The CDR3 here is CASSIDGRGETQYF. In DNA, the CDR3 is TGTGCCAGCAGCATAGACGGCAGGGGGGAGACCCAGTACTTC.

At least ten counts were recorded for this clonotype. The chain joins TRBV1 to TRBJ1-5; the DNA was not used to check the table's D call, TRBD1. TRBV1 is termed a pseudogene. The CDR3 contains 17 residues. The CDR3 DNA is TGCACCAGCAGCCAAGATAACTCAGGACAGTATAATCAGCCCCAGCATTTT. It yields the protein CTSSQDNSGQYNQPQHF.

By its share, this clonotype is medium-sized. This chain joins TRBV19 and TRBJ1-5, with TRBD1 as a possible D gene (5 bases). Trimming took 9 bases from V and 2 from J, leaving 5 bases between them. This CDR3 has 11 residues. The V gene's germline CDR1 is LNHDA and CDR2 SQIVND (reference sequence). CDR3 bases: TGTGCCAGACAGGGCAATCAGCCCCAGCATTTT. It encodes CARQGNQPQHF.

In this sample, this clonotype turned up many times. The rearrangement uses TRBV6-1 and TRBJ2-7; 9 bases match TRBD1. The CDR3 contains 14 residues. CDR1 is MNHNS and CDR2 is SASEGT in the germline V gene. V was clipped by 4 bases and J by 2 bases; unmatched bases: 3. CDR3: CASSAGQGTYEQYF. The CDR3 DNA follows: TGTGCCAGCAGTGCAGGACAGGGGACCTACGAGCAGTACTTC.

V is TRBV11-2 and J is TRBJ2-5; D remains ambiguous. The germline V gene encodes CDR1 SGHAT and CDR2 FQNNGV. The CDR3 contains 11 residues. The V and J ends lost 3 bases and 5 bases respectively, with 4 bases between them. The CDR3 loop is CASSFSETQYF. The CDR3 DNA reads as TGTGCCAGCAGCTTTTCCGAGACCCAGTACTTC.

As to this clonotype: A read error may be the cause here, since a much bigger clone is one base away. This rearrangement joins TRBV20-1 to TRBJ2-7; 7 bases map to TRBD1. The V gene's germline CDR1 is DFQATT and CDR2 SNEGSKA (reference sequence). CDR3 size: 15 residues. This CDR3 reads CSAGDLTGKSYEHYF. The DNA of the CDR3 is TGCAGTGCTGGTGATTTGACAGGGAAGTCGTACGAGCATTACTTC.

This clonotype is judged medium-sized (0.01 to 0.1%). The rearrangement links TRBV20-1 to TRBJ2-3; 11 positions match TRBD2. Germline V gene lookup returns CDR1 DFQATT and CDR2 SNEGSKA (reference sequence). Trimming removed 0 bases from V and 11 bases from J; junction bases left unmatched: 1. CDR3 size: 12 residues. CDR3 coding DNA: TGCAGTGCTAGAGAGGGACTAGCGGAGCAGTATTTT. It translates to CSAREGLAEQYF.

This chain joins TRBV24-1 and TRBJ2-7, with 7 bases that match TRBD1. V trimming: 4 bases; J trimming: 6 bases; junction bases outside the gene matches: 5. The germline gives CDR1 KGHDR, CDR2 SFDVKD. This CDR3 spans 13 amino acids. The CDR3 spells CATSEGTVSEQYF. CDR3 nucleotides: TGTGCCACCAGTGAGGGGACAGTTTCCGAGCAGTACTTC.

This clonotype was observed at least ten times. The gene calls are TRBV6-5 and TRBJ1-6; TRBD1 is a possible D gene (6 bases). The germline V and J ends were trimmed by 6 bases and 10 bases, with 25 bases remaining between them. This CDR3 contains 17 residues. CDR1 and CDR2 from the germline V gene are MNHEY and SVGAGI. In DNA form, the CDR3 reads TGTGCCAGCAGCCGTAGTACGACAGGTTGGGTCGGATCACCCCTCCACTTT. As protein: CASSRSTTGWVGSPLHF.

This clonotype was recorded at least ten times. V is TRBV7-2 and J is TRBJ1-5; D is ambiguous. Per the germline V gene, CDR1 is SGHTA and CDR2 is FQGNSA. The CDR3 totals 15 residues. V lost 3 bases and J 8 bases, leaving 17 bases between the germline ends. CDR3 coding DNA: TGTGCCAGCAGCTTGGGAGGACTCACTAGGGAGCCCCAGCATTTT. Protein product: CASSLGGLTREPQHF.

This clonotype counts as medium-sized (0.01 to 0.1%). The rearrangement links TRBV24-1 to TRBJ2-2; 7 positions match TRBD2. V lost 5 bases and J lost 6; bases outside the gene matches: 5. The CDR3 loop spans 14 amino acids. Germline CDR1 reads KGHDR; CDR2 reads SFDVKD. CDR3 sequence reads: CATSAAAGPGELFF. CDR3 coding DNA: TGTGCCACCAGTGCTGCAGCGGGACCCGGGGAGCTGTTTTTT.

This clonotype came up many times. The rearrangement uses TRBV24-1 and TRBJ2-1, with TRBD2 matching 7 bases. V was pared by 3 bases and J by 6 bases, with 1 base of the junction left unmatched. Germline CDR1 reads KGHDR; CDR2 reads SFDVKD. The CDR3 is made up of 13 amino acids. CDR3 DNA sequence: TGTGCCACCAGTGATACGGGGGGCAATGAGCAGTTCTTC. Encoded protein: CATSDTGGNEQFF.

There are many counts of this clonotype. The rearrangement joins TRBV7-9 to TRBJ1-6; 10 nucleotides align to TRBD1. The germline V gene has CDR1 SEHNR and CDR2 FQNEAQ (reference sequence). V lost 0 bases to trimming and J lost 8 bases; unmatched junction nucleotides: 1. CDR3 length: 15 residues. CDR3 nucleotide sequence: TGTGCCAGCAGCTTAGCCGGACAGGGGGATTCACCCCTCCACTTT. Amino acids: CASSLAGQGDSPLHF.

This clonotype qualifies as medium-sized. The chain uses TRBV6-2 or TRBV6-3 and TRBJ2-7; D is ambiguous. CDR1 is MNHEY and CDR2 is SVGEGT in the germline V gene. The CDR3 consists of 14 residues. V gave up 6 bases and J gave up 3 bases, with 15 bases separating them. The CDR3 protein is CASSLAYSGYEQYF. For the CDR3, the DNA is TGTGCCAGCAGCCTCGCCTACTCGGGCTACGAGCAGTACTTC.

This clonotype occurred many times. This chain joins TRBV21-1 and TRBJ2-1; TRBD2, the table's D call, lacks a check against the DNA. TRBV21-1 is a pseudogene segment. This CDR3 is built from 13 residues. The CDR3 DNA reads TGTGCCAGTCGGAGGGGTGGGGACAATGAGCAGTTCTTC. Protein sequence: CASRRGGDNEQFF.

This clonotype was seen at least ten times. V and J are TRBV12-3 or TRBV12-4 and TRBJ2-3; D might be TRBD1 (6 bases). This CDR3 is 15 amino acids long. Trimming removed 7 bases from V and 5 bases from J, with 19 bases in between. The CDR3 nucleotides are TGTGCCAGCAAGGCGTTGGGGGCTCCAGGAGATACGCAGTATTTT. It encodes CASKALGAPGDTQYF.

Judged by abundance, this clonotype is medium-sized (0.01 to 0.1%). The V and J genes are TRBV10-3 and TRBJ1-1; D possibly corresponds to TRBD1 (5 bases). The CDR3 runs to 15 residues. V lost 0 bases to trimming and J lost 2 bases, with 10 bases between them. Germline V gene data show CDR1 as ENHRY and CDR2 as SYGVKD. The CDR3 here is CAISESPGRNTEAFF. DNA of the CDR3: TGTGCCATCAGTGAGTCGCCAGGGAGAAACACTGAAGCTTTCTTT.

Judged by abundance, this clonotype is medium-sized. This chain connects TRBV10-3 to TRBJ1-1; no clear D. The V end lost 3 bases, the J end lost 0 bases, and 5 bases lay between the germline ends. The germline CDR1 and CDR2 sequences are ENHRY and SYGVKD. The CDR3 consists of 13 residues. In nucleotides, the CDR3 is TGTGCCATCAGTGACGAGATGAACACTGAAGCTTTCTTT. Its protein product is CAISDEMNTEAFF.

The chain links TRBV5-8 to TRBJ2-1; no reliable D call. The germline gives CDR1 SGHTS, CDR2 YDEGEE. V lost 4 bases and J lost 8, with 7 bases in between. This CDR3 is built from 11 residues. Here the CDR3 reads CASSPYDEQFF. Here the CDR3 DNA reads TGTGCCAGCAGCCCATATGATGAGCAGTTCTTC.

This clonotype came up many times. This chain links TRBV10-3 with TRBJ2-7; 10 bases are shared with TRBD2. Germline values: CDR1 ENHRY, CDR2 SYGVKD. The CDR3 extends over 15 amino acids. J gave up 6 bases and V 2 bases, and 7 bases lay outside the gene matches. The CDR3 sequence: CAISEPGTSAFEQYF. The CDR3 DNA sequence: TGTGCCATCAGTGAGCCCGGGACTAGCGCTTTCGAGCAGTACTTC.

This clonotype qualifies as medium-sized (0.01 to 0.1%). The V and J genes are TRBV19 and TRBJ2-7, with D possibly being TRBD2 (6 bases). V was trimmed by 3 bases and J by 3 bases, leaving 12 bases between them. CDR1 and CDR2 (germline): LNHDA, SQIVND (reference sequence). CDR3 length: 14 residues. The CDR3 DNA sequence: TGTGCCAGTAGTATGGGACTGGGAGTCTACGAGCAGTACTTC. Residues: CASSMGLGVYEQYF.